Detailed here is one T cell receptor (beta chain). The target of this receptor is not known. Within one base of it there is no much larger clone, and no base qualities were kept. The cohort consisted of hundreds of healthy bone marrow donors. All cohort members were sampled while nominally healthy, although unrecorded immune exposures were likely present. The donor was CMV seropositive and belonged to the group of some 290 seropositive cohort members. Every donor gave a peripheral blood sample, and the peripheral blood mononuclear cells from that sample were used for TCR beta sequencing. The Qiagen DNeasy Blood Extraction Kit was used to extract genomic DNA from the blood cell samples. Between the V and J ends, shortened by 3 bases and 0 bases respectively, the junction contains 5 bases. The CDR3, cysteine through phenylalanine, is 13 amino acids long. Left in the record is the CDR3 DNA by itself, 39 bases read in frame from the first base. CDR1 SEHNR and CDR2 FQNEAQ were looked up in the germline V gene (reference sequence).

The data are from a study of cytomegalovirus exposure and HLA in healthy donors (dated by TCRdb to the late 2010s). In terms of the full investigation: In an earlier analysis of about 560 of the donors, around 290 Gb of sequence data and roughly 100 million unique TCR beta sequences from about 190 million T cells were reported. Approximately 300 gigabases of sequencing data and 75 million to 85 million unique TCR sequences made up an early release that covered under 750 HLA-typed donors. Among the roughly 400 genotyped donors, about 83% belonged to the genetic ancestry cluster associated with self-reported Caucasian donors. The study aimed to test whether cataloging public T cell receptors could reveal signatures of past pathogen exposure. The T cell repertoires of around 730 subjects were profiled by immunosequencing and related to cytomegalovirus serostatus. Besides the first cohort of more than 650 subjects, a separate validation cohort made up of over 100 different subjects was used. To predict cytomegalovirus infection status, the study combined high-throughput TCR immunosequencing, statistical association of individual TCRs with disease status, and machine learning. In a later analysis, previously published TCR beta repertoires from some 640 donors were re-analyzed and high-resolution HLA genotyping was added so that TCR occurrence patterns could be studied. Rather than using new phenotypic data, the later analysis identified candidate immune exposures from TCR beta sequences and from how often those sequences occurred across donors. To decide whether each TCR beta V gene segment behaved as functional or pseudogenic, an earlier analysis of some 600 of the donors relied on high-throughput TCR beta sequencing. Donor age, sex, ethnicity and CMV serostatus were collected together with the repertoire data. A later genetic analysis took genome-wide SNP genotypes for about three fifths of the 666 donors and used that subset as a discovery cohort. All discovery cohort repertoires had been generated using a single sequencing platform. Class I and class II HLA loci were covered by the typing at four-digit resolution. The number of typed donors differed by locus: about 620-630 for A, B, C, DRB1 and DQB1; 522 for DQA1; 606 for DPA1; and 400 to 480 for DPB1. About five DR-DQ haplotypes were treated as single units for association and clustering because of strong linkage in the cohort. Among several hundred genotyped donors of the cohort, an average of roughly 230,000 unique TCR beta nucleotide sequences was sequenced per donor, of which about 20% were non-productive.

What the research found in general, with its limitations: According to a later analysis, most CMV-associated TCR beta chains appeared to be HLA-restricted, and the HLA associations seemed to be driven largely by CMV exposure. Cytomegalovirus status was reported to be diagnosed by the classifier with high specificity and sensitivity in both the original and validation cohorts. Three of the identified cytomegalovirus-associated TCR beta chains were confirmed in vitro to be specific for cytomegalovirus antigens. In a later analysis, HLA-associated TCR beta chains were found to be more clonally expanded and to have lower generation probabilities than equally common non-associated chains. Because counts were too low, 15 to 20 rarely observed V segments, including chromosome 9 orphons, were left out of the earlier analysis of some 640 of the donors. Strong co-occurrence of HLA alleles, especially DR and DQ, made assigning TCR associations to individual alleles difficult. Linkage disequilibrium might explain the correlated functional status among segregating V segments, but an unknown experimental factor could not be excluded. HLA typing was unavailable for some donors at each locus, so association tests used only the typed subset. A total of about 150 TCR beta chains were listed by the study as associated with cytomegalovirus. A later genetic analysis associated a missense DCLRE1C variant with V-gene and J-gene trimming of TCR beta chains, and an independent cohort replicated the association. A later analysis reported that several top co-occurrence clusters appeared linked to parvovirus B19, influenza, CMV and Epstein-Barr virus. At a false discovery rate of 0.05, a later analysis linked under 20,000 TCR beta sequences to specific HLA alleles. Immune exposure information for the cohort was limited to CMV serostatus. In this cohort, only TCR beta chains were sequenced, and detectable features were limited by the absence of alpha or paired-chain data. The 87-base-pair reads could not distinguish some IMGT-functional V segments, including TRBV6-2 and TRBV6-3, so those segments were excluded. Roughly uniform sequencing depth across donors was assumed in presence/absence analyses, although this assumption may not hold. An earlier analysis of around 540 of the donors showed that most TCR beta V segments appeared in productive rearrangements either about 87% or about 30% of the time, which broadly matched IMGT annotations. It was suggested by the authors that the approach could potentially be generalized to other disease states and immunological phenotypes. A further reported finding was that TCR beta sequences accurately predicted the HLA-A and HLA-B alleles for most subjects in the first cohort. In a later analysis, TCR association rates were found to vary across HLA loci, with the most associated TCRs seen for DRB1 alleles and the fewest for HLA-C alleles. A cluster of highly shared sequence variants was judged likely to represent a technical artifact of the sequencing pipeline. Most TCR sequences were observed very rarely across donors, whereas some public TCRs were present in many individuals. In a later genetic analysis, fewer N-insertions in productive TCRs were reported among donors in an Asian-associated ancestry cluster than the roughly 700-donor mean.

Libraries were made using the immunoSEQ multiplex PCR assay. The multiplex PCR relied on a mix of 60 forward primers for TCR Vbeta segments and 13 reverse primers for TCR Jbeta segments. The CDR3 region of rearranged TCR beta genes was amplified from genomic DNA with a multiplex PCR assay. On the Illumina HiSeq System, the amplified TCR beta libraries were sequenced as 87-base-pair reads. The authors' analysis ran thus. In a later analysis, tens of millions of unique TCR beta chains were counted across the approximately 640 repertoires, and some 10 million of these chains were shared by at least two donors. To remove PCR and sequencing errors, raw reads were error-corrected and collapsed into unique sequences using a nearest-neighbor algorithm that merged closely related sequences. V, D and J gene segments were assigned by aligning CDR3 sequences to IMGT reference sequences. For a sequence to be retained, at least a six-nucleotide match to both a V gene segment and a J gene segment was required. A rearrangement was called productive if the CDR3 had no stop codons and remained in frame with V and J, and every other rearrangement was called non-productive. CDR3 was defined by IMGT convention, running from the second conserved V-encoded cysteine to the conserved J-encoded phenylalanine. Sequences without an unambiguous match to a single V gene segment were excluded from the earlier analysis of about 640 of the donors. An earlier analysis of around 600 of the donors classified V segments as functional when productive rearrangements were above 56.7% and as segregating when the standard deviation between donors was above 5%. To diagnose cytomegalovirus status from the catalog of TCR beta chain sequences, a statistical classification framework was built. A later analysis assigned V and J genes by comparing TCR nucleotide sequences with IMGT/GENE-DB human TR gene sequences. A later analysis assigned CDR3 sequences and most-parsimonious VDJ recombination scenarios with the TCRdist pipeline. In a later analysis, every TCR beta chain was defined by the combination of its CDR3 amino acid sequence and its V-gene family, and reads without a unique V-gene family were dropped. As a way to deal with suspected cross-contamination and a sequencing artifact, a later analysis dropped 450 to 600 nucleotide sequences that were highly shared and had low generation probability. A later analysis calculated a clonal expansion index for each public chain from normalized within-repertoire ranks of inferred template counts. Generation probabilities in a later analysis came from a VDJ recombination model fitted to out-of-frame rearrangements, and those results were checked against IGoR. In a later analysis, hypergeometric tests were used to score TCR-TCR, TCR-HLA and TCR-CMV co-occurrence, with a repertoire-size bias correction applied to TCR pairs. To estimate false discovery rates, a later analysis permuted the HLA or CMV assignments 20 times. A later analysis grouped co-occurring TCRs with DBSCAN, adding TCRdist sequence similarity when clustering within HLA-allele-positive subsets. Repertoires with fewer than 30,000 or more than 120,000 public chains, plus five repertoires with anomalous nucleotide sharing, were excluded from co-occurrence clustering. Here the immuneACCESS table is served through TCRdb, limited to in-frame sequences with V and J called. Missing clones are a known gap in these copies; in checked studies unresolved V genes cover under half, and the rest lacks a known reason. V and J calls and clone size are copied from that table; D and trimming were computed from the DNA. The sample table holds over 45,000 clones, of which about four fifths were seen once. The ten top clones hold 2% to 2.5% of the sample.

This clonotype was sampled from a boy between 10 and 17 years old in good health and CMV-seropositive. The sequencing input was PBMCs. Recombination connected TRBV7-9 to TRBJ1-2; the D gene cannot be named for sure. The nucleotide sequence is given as TGTGCCAGCAGCTTTCAGGCTAACTATGGCTACACCTTC. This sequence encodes CASSFQANYGYTF.